The T cell receptor (beta chain) described here comes from a study of shared clonotypes between healthy human individuals. Libraries were prepared by immunoSEQ multiplex PCR; TCRdb keeps only in-frame clonotypes and omits some of them. The table includes around 2.5 million clones, 90% to 95% detected once. The CDR3 contains 15 residues. V lost 2 bases, J lost 8 bases, and 8 bases stayed unmatched. The germline gives CDR1 SGHTA, CDR2 FQGNSA. This clone has a single count. Its antigen remains unidentified. Study outcomes and limitations: Four donors held roughly 5% of naive CD4 clonotypes in common.

The chain uses TRBV7-2 and TRBJ1-4; 7 positions match TRBD1. The sample consisted of naive CD4+ T cells from PBMCs. The subset here: CD45RA+ positively selected. The receptor comes from a man in his late teens or twenties in good health. Some clones in this sample may be carry-over from other donors' samples. DNA for the CDR3: TGTGCCAGCAGCTTACAAGGGGGCTCAGGGGAAAAACTGTTTTTT. Amino acids: CASSLQGGSGEKLFF.